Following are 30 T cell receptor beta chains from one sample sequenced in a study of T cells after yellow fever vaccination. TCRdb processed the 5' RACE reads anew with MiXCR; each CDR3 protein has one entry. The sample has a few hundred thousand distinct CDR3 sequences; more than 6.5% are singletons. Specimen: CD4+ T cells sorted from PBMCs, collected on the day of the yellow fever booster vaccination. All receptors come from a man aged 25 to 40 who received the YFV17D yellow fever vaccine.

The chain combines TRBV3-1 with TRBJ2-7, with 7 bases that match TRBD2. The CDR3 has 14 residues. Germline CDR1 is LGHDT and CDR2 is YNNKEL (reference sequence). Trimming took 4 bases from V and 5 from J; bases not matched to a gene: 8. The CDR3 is CASSLRAAGHEQYF. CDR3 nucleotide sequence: TGTGCCAGCAGCCTCCGAGCAGCGGGACACGAGCAGTACTTC.

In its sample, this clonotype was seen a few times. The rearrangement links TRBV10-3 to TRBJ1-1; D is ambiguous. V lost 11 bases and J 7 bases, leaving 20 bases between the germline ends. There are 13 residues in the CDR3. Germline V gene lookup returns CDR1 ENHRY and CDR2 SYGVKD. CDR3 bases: TGTGCCGCGTCCCTGGAGAAGCATAGTGAAGCTTTCTTT. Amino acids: CAASLEKHSEAFF.

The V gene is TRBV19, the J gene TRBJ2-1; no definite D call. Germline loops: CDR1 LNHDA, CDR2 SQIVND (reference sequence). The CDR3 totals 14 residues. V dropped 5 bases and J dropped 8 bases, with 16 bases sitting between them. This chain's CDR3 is CASSRTELRDEQFF. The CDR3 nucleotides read TGTGCCAGTAGTCGGACGGAGCTTCGGGATGAGCAGTTCTTC.

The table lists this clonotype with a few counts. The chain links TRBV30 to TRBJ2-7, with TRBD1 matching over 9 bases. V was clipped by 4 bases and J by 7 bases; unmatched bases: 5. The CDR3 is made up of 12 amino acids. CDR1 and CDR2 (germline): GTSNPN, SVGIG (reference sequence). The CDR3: CAWKQGAREQYF. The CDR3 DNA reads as TGTGCCTGGAAACAGGGGGCGAGGGAGCAGTACTTC.

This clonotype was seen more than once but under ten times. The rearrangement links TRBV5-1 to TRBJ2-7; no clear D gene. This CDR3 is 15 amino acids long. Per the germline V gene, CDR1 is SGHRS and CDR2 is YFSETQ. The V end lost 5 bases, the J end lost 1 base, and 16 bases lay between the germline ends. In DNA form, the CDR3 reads TGCGCCAGCAGGCAAACCCGGGCCCGATCCTACGAGCAGTACTTC. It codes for CASRQTRARSYEQYF.

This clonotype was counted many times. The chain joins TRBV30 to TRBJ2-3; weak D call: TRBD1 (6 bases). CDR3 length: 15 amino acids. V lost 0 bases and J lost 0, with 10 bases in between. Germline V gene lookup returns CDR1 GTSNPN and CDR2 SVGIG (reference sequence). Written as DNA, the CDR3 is TGTGCCTGGAGTGTGGGGGCCAGAAGCACAGATACGCAGTATTTT. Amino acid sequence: CAWSVGARSTDTQYF.

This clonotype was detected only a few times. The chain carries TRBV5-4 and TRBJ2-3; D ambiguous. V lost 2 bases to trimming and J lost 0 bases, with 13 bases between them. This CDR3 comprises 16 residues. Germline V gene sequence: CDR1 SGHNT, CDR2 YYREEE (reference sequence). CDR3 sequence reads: CASSFPGAASTDTQYF. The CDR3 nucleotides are TGTGCCAGCAGCTTCCCCGGTGCGGCCAGCACAGATACGCAGTATTTT.

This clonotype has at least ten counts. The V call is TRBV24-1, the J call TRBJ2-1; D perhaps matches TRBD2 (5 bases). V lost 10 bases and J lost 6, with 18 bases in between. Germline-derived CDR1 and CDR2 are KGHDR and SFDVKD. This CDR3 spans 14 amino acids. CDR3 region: CATSSGWRANEQFF. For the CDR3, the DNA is TGTGCCACTTCCTCGGGCTGGCGGGCCAATGAGCAGTTCTTC.

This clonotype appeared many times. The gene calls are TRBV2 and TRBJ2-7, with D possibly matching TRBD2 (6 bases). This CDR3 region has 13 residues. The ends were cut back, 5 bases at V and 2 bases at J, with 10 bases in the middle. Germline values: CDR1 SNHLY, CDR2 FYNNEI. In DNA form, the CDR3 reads TGTGCCAGCAGTTCGGGGGAGGCCTACGAGCAGTACTTC. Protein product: CASSSGEAYEQYF.

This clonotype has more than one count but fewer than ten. The CDR3 loop reads CASSQDKAGEQYF. CDR3 DNA sequence: TGCGCCAGCAGCCAAGACAAGGCTGGAGAGCAGTACTTC. The genes are TRBV4-3 and TRBJ2-7, with D hard to call. Germline V gives CDR1 LGHNA, CDR2 YSLEER. The CDR3 length is 13 residues. Trimming cost V 0 bases and J 7 bases, with 10 bases left between them.

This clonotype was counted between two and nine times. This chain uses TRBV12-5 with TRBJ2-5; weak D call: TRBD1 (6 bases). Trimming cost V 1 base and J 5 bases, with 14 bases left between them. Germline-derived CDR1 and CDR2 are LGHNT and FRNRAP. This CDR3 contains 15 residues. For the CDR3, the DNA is TGTGCTAGTGGTTTGGCCCAGGGGATAGGGGAGACCCAGTACTTC. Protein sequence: CASGLAQGIGETQYF.

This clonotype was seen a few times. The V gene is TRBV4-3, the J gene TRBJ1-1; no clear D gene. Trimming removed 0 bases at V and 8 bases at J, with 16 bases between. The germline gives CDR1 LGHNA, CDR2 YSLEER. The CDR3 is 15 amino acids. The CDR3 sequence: CASSQEPDLPGEAFF. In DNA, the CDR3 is TGCGCCAGCAGCCAAGAGCCCGACCTGCCGGGGGAAGCTTTCTTT.

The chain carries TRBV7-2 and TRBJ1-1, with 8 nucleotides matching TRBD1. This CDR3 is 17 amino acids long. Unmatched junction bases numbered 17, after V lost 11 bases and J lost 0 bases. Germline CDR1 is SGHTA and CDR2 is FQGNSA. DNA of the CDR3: TGTGCCTCCACCCTTTCCGGGACAGGAAACATGAACACTGAAGCTTTCTTT. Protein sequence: CASTLSGTGNMNTEAFF.

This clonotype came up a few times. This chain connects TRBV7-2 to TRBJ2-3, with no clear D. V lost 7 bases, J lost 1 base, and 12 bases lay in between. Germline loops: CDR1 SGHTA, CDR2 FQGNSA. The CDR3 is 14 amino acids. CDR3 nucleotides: TGTGCCAGCACCCCAGGCGGCGGCACAGATACGCAGTATTTT. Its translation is CASTPGGGTDTQYF.

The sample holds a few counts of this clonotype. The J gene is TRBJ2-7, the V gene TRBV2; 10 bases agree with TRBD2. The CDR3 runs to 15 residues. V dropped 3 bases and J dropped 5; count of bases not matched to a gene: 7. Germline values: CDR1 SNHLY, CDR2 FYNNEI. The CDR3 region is CASSDRLAGANEQYF. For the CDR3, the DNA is TGTGCCAGCAGTGATAGGCTAGCGGGAGCCAACGAGCAGTACTTC.

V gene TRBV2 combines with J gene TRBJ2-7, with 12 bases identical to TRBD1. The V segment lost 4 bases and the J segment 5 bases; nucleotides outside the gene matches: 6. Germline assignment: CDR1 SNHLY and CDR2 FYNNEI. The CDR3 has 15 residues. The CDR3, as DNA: TGTGCCAGCAGTGTGGAGGGACAGGGGGCCCACGAGCAGTACTTC. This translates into CASSVEGQGAHEQYF.

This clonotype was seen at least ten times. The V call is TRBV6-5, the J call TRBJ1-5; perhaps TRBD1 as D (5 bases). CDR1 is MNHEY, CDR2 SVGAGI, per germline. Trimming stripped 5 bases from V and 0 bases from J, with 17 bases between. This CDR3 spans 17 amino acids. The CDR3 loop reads CASSSRRQFDSNQPQHF. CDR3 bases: TGTGCCAGCAGTAGTCGCCGACAGTTCGATAGCAATCAGCCCCAGCATTTT.

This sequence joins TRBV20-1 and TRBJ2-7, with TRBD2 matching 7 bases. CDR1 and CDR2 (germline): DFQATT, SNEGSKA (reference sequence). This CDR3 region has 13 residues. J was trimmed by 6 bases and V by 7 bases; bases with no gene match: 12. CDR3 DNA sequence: TGCAGTGGTAGCCCAAGACTAGCTGGCGAGCAGTACTTC. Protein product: CSGSPRLAGEQYF.

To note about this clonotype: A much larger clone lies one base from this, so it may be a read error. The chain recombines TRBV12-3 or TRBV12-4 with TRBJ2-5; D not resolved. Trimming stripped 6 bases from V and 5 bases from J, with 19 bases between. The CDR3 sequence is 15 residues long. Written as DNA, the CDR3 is TGTGCCAGCAGCCGCCAGGCGAGACTCGGGGAGACCCAGTACTTC. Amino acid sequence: CASSRQARLGETQYF.

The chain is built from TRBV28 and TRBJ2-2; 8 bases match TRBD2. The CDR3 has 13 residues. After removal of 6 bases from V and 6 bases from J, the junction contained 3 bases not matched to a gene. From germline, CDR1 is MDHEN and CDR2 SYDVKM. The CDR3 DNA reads TGTGCCAGCAGATGGCGGGGGGCCGGGGAGCTGTTTTTT. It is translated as CASRWRGAGELFF.

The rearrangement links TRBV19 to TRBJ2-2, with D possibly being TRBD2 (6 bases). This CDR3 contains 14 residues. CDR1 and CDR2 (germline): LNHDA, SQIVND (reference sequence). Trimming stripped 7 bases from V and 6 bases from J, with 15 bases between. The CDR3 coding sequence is TGTGCCAGTAACCGACTAGTTTCGGCCGGGGAGCTGTTTTTT. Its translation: CASNRLVSAGELFF.

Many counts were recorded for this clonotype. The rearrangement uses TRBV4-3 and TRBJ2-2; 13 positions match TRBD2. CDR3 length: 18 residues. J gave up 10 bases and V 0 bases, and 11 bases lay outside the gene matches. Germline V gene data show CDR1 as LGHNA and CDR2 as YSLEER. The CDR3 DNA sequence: TGCGCCAGCAGCCAAGATTTGGTGAAGGGACTAGCGGGAATGGAGCTGTTTTTT. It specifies CASSQDLVKGLAGMELFF.

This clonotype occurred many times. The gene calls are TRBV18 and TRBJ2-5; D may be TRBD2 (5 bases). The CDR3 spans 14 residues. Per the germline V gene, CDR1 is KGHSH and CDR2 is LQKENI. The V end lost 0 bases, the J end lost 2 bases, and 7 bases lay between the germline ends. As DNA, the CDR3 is TGTGCCAGCTCACCACCAAGCGGACAAGAGACCCAGTACTTC. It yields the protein CASSPPSGQETQYF. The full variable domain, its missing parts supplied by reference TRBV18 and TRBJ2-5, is NAGVMQNPRHLVRRRGQEARLRCSPMKGHSHVYWYRQLPEEGLKFMVYLQKENIIDESGMPKERFSAEFPKEGPSILRIQQVVRGDSAAYFCASSPPSGQETQYFGPGTRLLVL.

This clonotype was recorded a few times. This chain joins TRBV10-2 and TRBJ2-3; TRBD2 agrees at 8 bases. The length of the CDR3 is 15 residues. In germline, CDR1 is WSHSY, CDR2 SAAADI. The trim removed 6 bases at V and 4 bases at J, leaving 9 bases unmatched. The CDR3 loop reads CASSAGGLVADTQYF. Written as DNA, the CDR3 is TGCGCCAGCAGCGCTGGGGGACTAGTGGCAGATACGCAGTATTTT.

DNA of the CDR3: TGTGCCAGCAGCTCCGGGGTTCGGACCCAGTACTTC. Translation: CASSSGVRTQYF. The rearrangement uses TRBV7-2 and TRBJ2-5; TRBD2 might be the D (5 bases). From germline, CDR1 is SGHTA and CDR2 FQGNSA. V was pared by 4 bases and J by 7 bases, with 10 bases between. The CDR3 loop spans 12 amino acids.

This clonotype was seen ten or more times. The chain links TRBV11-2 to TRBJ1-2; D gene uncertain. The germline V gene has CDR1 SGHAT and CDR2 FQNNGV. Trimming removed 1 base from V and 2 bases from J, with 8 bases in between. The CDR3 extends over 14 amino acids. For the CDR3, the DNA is TGTGCCAGCAGCTTAGTCTCGGGAAACTATGGCTACACCTTC. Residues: CASSLVSGNYGYTF. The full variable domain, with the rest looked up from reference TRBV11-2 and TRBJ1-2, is EAGVAQSPRYKIIEKRQSVAFWCNPISGHATLYWYQQILGQGPKLLIQFQNNGVVDDSQLPKDRFSAERLKGVDSTLKIQPAKLEDSAVYLCASSLVSGNYGYTFGSGTRLTVV.

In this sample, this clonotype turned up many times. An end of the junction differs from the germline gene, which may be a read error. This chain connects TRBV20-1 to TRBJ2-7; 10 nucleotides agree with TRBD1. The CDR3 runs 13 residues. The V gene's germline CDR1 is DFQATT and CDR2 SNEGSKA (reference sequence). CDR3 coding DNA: TGCAGTGCCGCGGACAGGGGGGGGACCGAGCAGTGCTTC. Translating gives CSAADRGGTEQCF.

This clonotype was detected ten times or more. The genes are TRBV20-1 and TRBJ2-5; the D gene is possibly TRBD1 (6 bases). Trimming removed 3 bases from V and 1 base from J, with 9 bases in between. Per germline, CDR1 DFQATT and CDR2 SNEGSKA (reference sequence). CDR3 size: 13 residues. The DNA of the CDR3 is TGCAGTGCTAGCAGGGGCGCCCAAGAGACCCAGTACTTC. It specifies CSASRGAQETQYF.

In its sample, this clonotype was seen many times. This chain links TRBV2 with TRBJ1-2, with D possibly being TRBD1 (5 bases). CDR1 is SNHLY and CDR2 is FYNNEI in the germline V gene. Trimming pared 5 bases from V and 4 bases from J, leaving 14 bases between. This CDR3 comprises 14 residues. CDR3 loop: CASSPGSGSYGYTF. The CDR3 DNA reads TGTGCCAGCAGTCCAGGGAGCGGGTCCTATGGCTACACCTTC.

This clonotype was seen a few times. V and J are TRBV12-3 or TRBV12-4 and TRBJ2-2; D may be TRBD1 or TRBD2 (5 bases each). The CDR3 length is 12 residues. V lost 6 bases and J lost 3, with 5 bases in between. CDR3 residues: CASRGDTGELFF. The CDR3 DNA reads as TGTGCCAGCAGGGGGGACACCGGGGAGCTGTTTTTT.